This TCR beta chain was identified during a study of cytomegalovirus exposure and HLA in healthy donors. Germline V gene lookup returns CDR1 SGHRS and CDR2 YFSETQ. The germline V and J ends were trimmed by 0 bases and 2 bases, with 9 bases remaining between them. The CDR3 loop spans 15 amino acids. Both 60 Vbeta primers and 13 Jbeta primers went into the PCR. TCRdb's table, derived via immunoSEQ multiplex PCR, lists solely in-frame clones and lacks some. The sample consists of 100,000 to 150,000 clones, about three quarters of them appearing once. This rearrangement joins TRBV5-1 to TRBJ2-1; tentative D call: TRBD2 (6 bases). Sequencing was performed on PBMCs. The receptor was derived from a young woman in good health and CMV-seronegative. Here the CDR3 DNA reads TGCGCCAGCAGCTTGGACCGGACTACCTACAATGAGCAGTTCTTC. This translates into CASSLDRTTYNEQFF.